These 22 T cell receptor beta chains originate from one sample sequenced in a study of early T cells in non-severe SARS-CoV-2 infection. TCRdb reanalysed the 5' RACE reads using MiXCR and keeps one entry per CDR3 protein. The sample contains more than 60,000 distinct CDR3 sequences, around 14% of which appear only once. Material: whole blood. These receptors were collected from an adult who was a healthcare worker with PCR-confirmed SARS-CoV-2 infection or an uninfected control (not recorded which).

This clonotype was detected once. The rearrangement joins TRBV5-6 to TRBJ1-5; D not resolved. The CDR3 is 16 residues long. Trimming left V 2 bases short and J 0 bases short, with 12 bases between. Germline values: CDR1 SGHDT, CDR2 YYEEEE. In DNA form, the CDR3 reads TGTGCCAGCAGCTTTAGATTTGGAGATAGCAATCAGCCCCAGCATTTT. Residues: CASSFRFGDSNQPQHF.

This chain joins TRBV9 and TRBJ2-3; 13 bases align to TRBD2. This CDR3 has 15 amino acids. With 4 bases clipped from V and 4 bases from J, the junction kept 3 bases outside the gene matches. Germline V gives CDR1 SGDLS, CDR2 YYNGEE. The CDR3 spells CASSTSGRGADTQYF. The CDR3 region has the DNA TGTGCCAGCAGCACTAGCGGGAGGGGCGCAGATACGCAGTATTTT.

A few counts support this clonotype. The chain carries TRBV20-1 and TRBJ2-7, with D possibly matching TRBD2 (6 bases). The CDR3 spans 14 residues. Germline V gene lookup returns CDR1 DFQATT and CDR2 SNEGSKA (reference sequence). V was shortened by 5 bases and J by 1 base, with 15 bases between the two germline ends. The CDR3 DNA follows: TGCAGTGCTCTAGGGGTAGCGGAATCCTACGAGCAGTACTTC. It yields the protein CSALGVAESYEQYF.

This clonotype has only a few counts. V usage is TRBV7-2 and J usage is TRBJ1-2; no definite D call. CDR1 and CDR2 from the germline V gene are SGHTA and FQGNSA. There are 14 residues in the CDR3. V lost 5 bases and J 4 bases, leaving 14 bases between the germline ends. For the CDR3, the DNA is TGTGCCAGCAGCCTCAGTCCATCTAGCTATGGCTACACCTTC. This encodes CASSLSPSSYGYTF.

The chain couples TRBV9 to TRBJ2-7; D perhaps matches TRBD2 (5 bases). V lost 4 bases and J 1 base, leaving 12 bases between the germline ends. CDR3 length: 14 amino acids. Germline V gives CDR1 SGDLS, CDR2 YYNGEE. CDR3 amino acids: CASSLGLLSYEQYF. The CDR3, as DNA: TGTGCCAGCAGCCTCGGACTTCTATCCTACGAGCAGTACTTC.

This clonotype was observed a handful of times. The DNA for the CDR3 is TGTGCCAGCAGTTTTGCAGGACAGGCCTACGAGCAGTACTTC. This encodes CASSFAGQAYEQYF. The V call is TRBV28, the J call TRBJ2-7; 7 positions match TRBD1. The CDR3 runs 14 residues. V shed 3 bases and J 2 bases; nucleotides not matched to a gene: 4. Germline V gives CDR1 MDHEN, CDR2 SYDVKM.

This chain uses TRBV27 with TRBJ1-6; D remains ambiguous. Germline loops: CDR1 MNHEY, CDR2 SMNVEV (reference sequence). V lost 5 bases to trimming and J lost 7 bases, with 12 bases between them. This CDR3 is built from 14 residues. The CDR3 nucleotides are TGTGCCAGCAGTCCACCCGGGGTCAATTCACCCCTCCACTTT. It codes for CASSPPGVNSPLHF.

This clonotype was detected a few times. The rearrangement links TRBV2 to TRBJ2-2; 11 bases match TRBD1. From germline, CDR1 is SNHLY and CDR2 FYNNEI. This CDR3 is 18 amino acids long. The V gene end was trimmed by 4 bases and the J gene end by 0 bases; junction bases not matched to a gene: 7. CDR3 amino acids: CASSAGQGVYPNTGELFF. The CDR3 DNA is TGTGCCAGCAGTGCGGGACAGGGGGTATATCCGAACACCGGGGAGCTGTTTTTT.

The chain links TRBV10-3 to TRBJ2-2; 8 bases match TRBD1. Trimming removed 3 bases from V and 1 base from J; junction bases left unmatched: 4. Germline V gene lookup returns CDR1 ENHRY and CDR2 SYGVKD. The CDR3 is 16 amino acids. The CDR3 protein is CAISDQGAMNTGELFF. DNA of the CDR3: TGTGCCATCAGTGACCAGGGGGCCATGAACACCGGGGAGCTGTTTTTT.

This clonotype was found many times. V usage is TRBV28 and J usage is TRBJ2-2; 10 bases fit TRBD1. The CDR3 length is 15 residues. CDR1 and CDR2 (germline): MDHEN, SYDVKM. With 3 bases clipped from V and 3 bases from J, the junction kept 1 base outside the gene matches. CDR3 amino acids: CASSFGTGDTGELFF. DNA of the CDR3: TGTGCCAGCAGTTTCGGGACAGGGGACACCGGGGAGCTGTTTTTT. Supplemented by reference TRBV28 and TRBJ2-2, the full variable domain reads DVKVTQSSRYLVKRTGEKVFLECVQDMDHENMFWYRQDPGLGLRLIYFSYDVKMKEKGDIPEGYSVSREKKERFSLILESASTNQTSMYLCASSFGTGDTGELFFGEGSRLTVL.

This clonotype was picked up many times. The rearrangement joins TRBV20-1 to TRBJ2-5; maybe TRBD2 (5 bases). The CDR3 extends over 14 amino acids. Germline V gene data show CDR1 as DFQATT and CDR2 as SNEGSKA (reference sequence). With 2 bases removed from V and 2 bases from J, the gap between germline ends came to 12 bases. CDR3 nucleotide sequence: TGCAGTGCTAGACCGGCGGGCCGGCAAGAGACCCAGTACTTC. It is translated as CSARPAGRQETQYF.

The chain joins TRBV5-1 to TRBJ2-5; possibly TRBD2 for D (5 bases). The CDR3 has 16 residues. V was pared by 0 bases and J by 0 bases, with 12 bases between. Germline V CDR1 and CDR2: SGHRS, YFSETQ. The CDR3 DNA reads TGCGCCAGCAGCTTGGTACCTTTGAGGGACCAAGAGACCCAGTACTTC. It encodes CASSLVPLRDQETQYF.

V is TRBV11-2 and J is TRBJ1-5; D ambiguous. The V and J ends lost 2 bases and 0 bases respectively, with 5 bases between them. Germline values: CDR1 SGHAT, CDR2 FQNNGV. The CDR3 loop spans 14 amino acids. In DNA, the CDR3 is TGTGCCAGCAGCTTATCAGGTAGCAATCAGCCCCAGCATTTT. It is translated as CASSLSGSNQPQHF.

In its sample, this clonotype was seen many times. V is TRBV7-3 and J is TRBJ1-1; maybe TRBD1 (6 bases). Germline V gene lookup returns CDR1 SGHTA and CDR2 FQGTGA. The V and J ends lost 5 bases and 7 bases respectively, with 14 bases between them. This CDR3 is 13 amino acids long. CDR3 in amino acids: CASSLSGGGEAFF. DNA of the CDR3: TGTGCCAGCAGCCTCTCGGGGGGCGGTGAAGCTTTCTTT.

This clonotype was detected ten times or more. The J gene is TRBJ2-7, the V gene TRBV29-1; 9 bases agree with TRBD2. Germline values: CDR1 SQVTM, CDR2 ANQGSEA. Trimming cost V 6 bases and J 5 bases; bases outside gene matches: 8. The CDR3 loop spans 13 amino acids. CDR3 DNA sequence: TGCAGCGTCTCACGGACTAGCGTCGACGAGCAGTACTTC. This sequence encodes CSVSRTSVDEQYF.

The chain uses TRBV20-1 and TRBJ2-3; D not resolved. Germline V gene lookup returns CDR1 DFQATT and CDR2 SNEGSKA (reference sequence). There are 14 residues in the CDR3. Trimming left V 0 bases short and J 3 bases short, with 10 bases between. The CDR3 nucleotides read TGCAGTGCTAGAGATGCCCCGTTAACAGATACGCAGTATTTT. Translation: CSARDAPLTDTQYF.

There are many counts of this clonotype. The chain has TRBV12-3 or TRBV12-4 and TRBJ1-2; D is unresolved. Trimming shortened V by 8 bases and J by 0 bases, and 10 bases separated the two germline ends. The CDR3 consists of 13 residues. The CDR3 nucleotides are TGTGCCAGCCGCCCGGGCGCTAACTATGGCTACACCTTC. As protein: CASRPGANYGYTF.

In its sample, this clonotype was seen many times. The CDR3 sequence is CASSILAGEGSEQFF. In nucleotides, the CDR3 is TGTGCCAGCAGCATACTAGCGGGAGAGGGTAGTGAGCAGTTCTTC. The gene calls are TRBV7-8 and TRBJ2-1, with 11 bases matching TRBD2. Germline V CDR1 and CDR2: SGHVS, FQNEAQ. Losses at the gene ends were 5 bases for V and 9 bases for J; bases not matched to a gene: 9. CDR3 size: 15 residues.

This chain uses TRBV29-1 with TRBJ2-2; a weak D match, TRBD2 (6 bases). The CDR3 is made up of 14 amino acids. CDR1 is SQVTM, CDR2 ANQGSEA, per germline. Trimming removed 4 bases from V and 4 bases from J, with 13 bases in between. The CDR3 protein is CSVVAGPSTGELFF. The CDR3 nucleotides are TGCAGCGTTGTCGCGGGACCGAGCACCGGGGAGCTGTTTTTT.

The J gene is TRBJ1-5, the V gene TRBV7-9, with a tentative D call TRBD1 (6 bases). V lost 1 base and J lost 7, with 11 bases in between. Germline V CDR1 and CDR2: SEHNR, FQNEAQ (reference sequence). The CDR3 spans 14 residues. CDR3 nucleotide sequence: TGTGCCAGCAGCTTAGTGGACAGCAGGCAGCCCCAGCATTTT. Amino acid sequence: CASSLVDSRQPQHF.

This clonotype was detected ten times or more. The chain recombines TRBV20-1 with TRBJ2-5; D call uncertain. This CDR3 has 13 residues. Between the trimmed V and J ends, which lost 4 bases and 2 bases, there was a span of 11 bases. Germline CDR1 DFQATT, CDR2 SNEGSKA (reference sequence). The CDR3 DNA is TGCAGTGCTAAAAGACGTCTACAAGAGACCCAGTACTTC. Amino acids: CSAKRRLQETQYF.

The V gene is TRBV29-1, the J gene TRBJ2-7; D ambiguous. Trimming took off 7 bases at V and 0 bases at J, with 10 bases between the two ends. The CDR3 covers 12 residues. CDR1 and CDR2 (germline): SQVTM, ANQGSEA. The CDR3 region has the DNA TGCAGCGCCACAGAGAACTCCTACGAGCAGTACTTC. Its translation is CSATENSYEQYF.